Shown below are 10 T cell receptor beta chains from a single sample sequenced in a study of blood T cell repertoires in COVID-19 (dated by TCRdb to about 2020). Receptors were amplified or captured by the immunoSEQ multiplex PCR assay. The table comes from immuneACCESS by way of TCRdb, which keeps in-frame sequences with V and J called. Part of the clones is missing from these tables; in studies checked, under half for an unresolved V gene and the rest for unknown reasons. The sample data list about 480,000 clones, and roughly 88% of these were observed just once. Roughly 12% of the sample is in the top ten clones. The sample comprised peripheral blood. The receptors stem from a woman in her 50s with COVID-19, enrolled during active disease.

The chain links TRBV14 to TRBJ2-7; 8 nucleotides agree with TRBD1. The CDR3 has 16 residues. V shed 0 bases and J 0 bases; nucleotides not matched to a gene: 4. Looked up from germline, CDR1 is SGHDN and CDR2 is FVKESK. This CDR3 is CASSQDTGGRSYEQYF. CDR3 DNA: TGTGCCAGCAGCCAAGACACAGGGGGACGCTCCTACGAGCAGTACTTC.

The V call is TRBV6-1, the J call TRBJ1-6; the D gene is possibly TRBD1 (6 bases). Deletions cut 2 bases from V and 6 bases from J, with 14 bases between. Germline V gives CDR1 MNHNS, CDR2 SASEGT. This CDR3 contains 16 residues. The CDR3 region is CASSEPWTAGNSPLHF. DNA for the CDR3: TGTGCCAGCAGTGAACCTTGGACAGCCGGTAATTCACCCCTCCACTTT.

The chain combines TRBV5-1 with TRBJ1-2; no clear D gene. Germline-derived CDR1 and CDR2 are SGHRS and YFSETQ. CDR3 length equals 14 residues. Between the trimmed V and J ends, which lost 0 bases and 0 bases, there was a span of 6 bases. This chain's CDR3 is CASSLEAANYGYTF. The CDR3 region has the DNA TGCGCCAGCAGCTTGGAAGCTGCTAACTATGGCTACACCTTC.

The gene calls are TRBV7-2 and TRBJ2-7; no clear D. The CDR3 runs to 14 residues. Trimming removed 5 bases at V and 3 bases at J, with 14 bases between. Germline V gives CDR1 SGHTA, CDR2 FQGNSA. In nucleotides, the CDR3 is TGTGCCAGCAGCCTCCCGGGTGGATTCTACGAGCAGTACTTC. Encoded protein: CASSLPGGFYEQYF.

The chain carries TRBV3-1 (or the pseudogene TRBV3-2) and TRBJ1-5; TRBD1 matches at 9 bases. The CDR3 runs 14 residues. Trimming at V came to 4 bases and at J to 7 bases, leaving 5 bases not matched to a gene. Germline CDR1 and CDR2: LGHDT and YNNKEL (reference sequence). The CDR3 bases are TGTGCCAGCAGCCTCGGACAGGGGAAGCAGCCCCAGCATTTT. Amino acids: CASSLGQGKQPQHF.

The chain joins TRBV18 to TRBJ1-4; D gene ambiguous. Trimming took 1 base from V and 8 from J, leaving 14 bases between them. The CDR3 covers 15 residues. Germline loops: CDR1 KGHSH, CDR2 LQKENI. The CDR3 spells CASSPRPDSQEKLFF. For the CDR3, the DNA is TGTGCCAGCTCACCACGGCCAGACTCGCAGGAAAAACTGTTTTTT.

The chain is built from TRBV5-1 and TRBJ2-3, with D tentatively TRBD2 (6 bases). The CDR3 totals 14 residues. Germline V gene sequence: CDR1 SGHRS, CDR2 YFSETQ. V was cut by 4 bases and J by 7 bases, with 16 bases left in between. The CDR3 nucleotides read TGCGCCAGCAGCGAGGGCGGGACCTCAAATACGCAGTATTTT. Translating it yields CASSEGGTSNTQYF.

J is TRBJ1-1 and V is TRBV10-3; D may be TRBD1 (5 bases). Germline CDR1 reads ENHRY; CDR2 reads SYGVKD. There are 13 residues in the CDR3. Deletions cut 4 bases from V and 3 bases from J, with 9 bases between. The CDR3 sequence: CAISATGDTEAFF. CDR3 DNA: TGTGCCATCAGTGCAACAGGAGACACTGAAGCTTTCTTT.

V and J are TRBV15 and TRBJ1-2; D unresolved. CDR3 size: 15 residues. Looked up from germline, CDR1 is LNHNV and CDR2 is YYDKDF (reference sequence). V shed 0 bases and J shed 6 bases, with 14 bases lying between them. The CDR3 DNA sequence: TGTGCCACCAGCAGAGAGAACCCACGGAGGGATGGCTACACCTTC. It is translated as CATSRENPRRDGYTF.

The J gene is TRBJ2-3, the V gene TRBV6-1; 7 bases fit TRBD1. CDR1 MNHNS and CDR2 SASEGT come from the germline V gene. The CDR3 has 16 residues. V lost 3 bases to trimming and J lost 3 bases; unmatched junction nucleotides: 9. CDR3 protein: CASSDAPGGLTDTQYF. For the CDR3, the DNA is TGTGCCAGCAGTGACGCGCCAGGGGGTTTGACAGATACGCAGTATTTT.